A selection of T cell receptor beta chains follows, all from one sample in a study of OX40 agonist ivuxolimab in advanced cancers. TCRdb keeps only in-frame clones here, not all; method: immunoSEQ multiplex PCR. The sample contains about 22,000 clones, roughly nine tenths of which appear only once. The sample here was CD4+ or CD8+ T cells sorted from blood, taken in a trial of the OX40 agonist ivuxolimab. These receptors originate from an adult with an advanced solid tumor such as melanoma, head and neck, liver or kidney cancer. Each CDR3 is given with its conserved first and last residue. The D gene is left open where the match is weak. Clone size is not always given. Where it is, it says once, few, many or a class for expanded clones.

cdr3_length: 18; v_call: TRBV23-1; d_call: TRBD2; j_call: TRBJ2-1; clone_size: -; cdr3_aa: CASSPQGTGESSGSGWFF; cdr3_nt: TGCGCCAGCAGTCCCCAAGGGACAGGTGAATCTAGCGGGAGCGGCTGGTTCTTC
cdr3_length: 15; v_call: TRBV27; d_call: TRBD1; j_call: TRBJ2-3; clone_size: -; cdr3_aa: CASTDRGFPTDTQYF; cdr3_nt: TGTGCCAGTACGGACAGGGGGTTCCCCACAGATACGCAGTATTTT
cdr3_length: 15; v_call: TRBV28; d_call: TRBD2; j_call: TRBJ2-3; clone_size: few; cdr3_aa: CASRPSGRPTDTQYF; cdr3_nt: TGTGCCAGCAGACCTAGCGGGAGGCCCACAGATACGCAGTATTTT
cdr3_length: 14; v_call: TRBV15; d_call: -; j_call: TRBJ1-6; clone_size: -; cdr3_aa: CATSGEIQAAPLHF; cdr3_nt: TGTGCCACCAGCGGCGAGATCCAAGCTGCCCCCCTCCACTTT
cdr3_length: 14; v_call: TRBV11-3; d_call: -; j_call: TRBJ2-7; clone_size: -; cdr3_aa: CASSFRGPNYEQYF; cdr3_nt: TGTGCCAGCAGCTTCCGCGGACCCAACTACGAGCAGTACTTC
cdr3_length: 16; v_call: TRBV6-1; d_call: -; j_call: TRBJ2-2; clone_size: -; cdr3_aa: CASSESVAENTGELFF; cdr3_nt: TGTGCCAGCAGTGAATCGGTAGCGGAGAACACCGGGGAGCTGTTTTTT
cdr3_length: 15; v_call: TRBV27; d_call: -; j_call: TRBJ2-3; clone_size: -; cdr3_aa: CASSPGYPGTDTQYF; cdr3_nt: TGTGCCAGCAGTCCTGGTTACCCTGGGACAGATACGCAGTATTTT
cdr3_length: 17; v_call: TRBV6-1; d_call: -; j_call: TRBJ1-5; clone_size: once; cdr3_aa: CASSEEGMGRSNQPQHF; cdr3_nt: TGTGCCAGCAGTGAAGAAGGGATGGGGAGAAGCAATCAGCCCCAGCATTTT
cdr3_length: 15; v_call: TRBV9; d_call: -; j_call: TRBJ2-3; clone_size: few; cdr3_aa: CASSASGTSTDTQYF; cdr3_nt: TGTGCCAGCAGCGCCAGCGGAACTAGCACAGATACGCAGTATTTT
cdr3_length: 17; v_call: TRBV11-2; d_call: TRBD2; j_call: TRBJ2-7; clone_size: -; cdr3_aa: CASRSSGLAGFNYEQYF; cdr3_nt: TGTGCCAGCAGGAGTAGTGGACTAGCGGGATTTAACTACGAGCAGTACTTC
cdr3_length: 14; v_call: TRBV7-9; d_call: -; j_call: TRBJ2-3; clone_size: -; cdr3_aa: CASSSELHTDTQYF; cdr3_nt: TGTGCCAGCAGCTCGGAATTACACACAGATACGCAGTATTTT
cdr3_length: 14; v_call: TRBV6-6; d_call: -; j_call: TRBJ1-5; clone_size: once; cdr3_aa: CASSYGDSNQPQHF; cdr3_nt: TGTGCCAGCAGTTACGGGGATAGCAATCAGCCCCAGCATTTT
cdr3_length: 16; v_call: TRBV7-3; d_call: TRBD2; j_call: TRBJ2-2; clone_size: -; cdr3_aa: CASSSPSGGRGGELFF; cdr3_nt: TGTGCCAGCAGCTCCCCCTCGGGGGGGCGCGGCGGGGAGCTGTTTTTT
cdr3_length: 13; v_call: TRBV7-8; d_call: -; j_call: TRBJ2-7; clone_size: -; cdr3_aa: CASSFGSWVEQYF; cdr3_nt: TGTGCCAGCAGCTTTGGATCGTGGGTGGAGCAGTACTTC
cdr3_length: 15; v_call: TRBV2; d_call: -; j_call: TRBJ1-5; clone_size: few; cdr3_aa: CASSESGTFNQPQHF; cdr3_nt: TGTGCCAGCAGTGAATCCGGAACATTCAATCAGCCCCAGCATTTT
cdr3_length: 13; v_call: TRBV5-6; d_call: -; j_call: TRBJ2-7; clone_size: -; cdr3_aa: CASSSDLSYEQYF; cdr3_nt: TGTGCCAGCAGCTCGGACCTGTCCTACGAGCAGTACTTC
cdr3_length: 18; v_call: TRBV28; d_call: TRBD1; j_call: TRBJ1-2; clone_size: -; cdr3_aa: CASSIDRTGGAPGYGYTF; cdr3_nt: TGTGCCAGCAGTATCGACCGGACAGGGGGGGCGCCGGGGTATGGCTACACCTTC
cdr3_length: 15; v_call: TRBV29-1; d_call: -; j_call: TRBJ2-3; clone_size: -; cdr3_aa: CSVETGGEGADTQYF; cdr3_nt: TGCAGCGTTGAAACCGGCGGGGAGGGGGCAGATACGCAGTATTTT
cdr3_length: 13; v_call: TRBV5-6; d_call: -; j_call: TRBJ2-6; clone_size: -; cdr3_aa: CASSLTGANVLTF; cdr3_nt: TGTGCCAGCAGCTTGACTGGGGCCAACGTCCTGACTTTC
cdr3_length: 12; v_call: TRBV5-1; d_call: -; j_call: TRBJ2-1; clone_size: -; cdr3_aa: CASSWRYNEQFF; cdr3_nt: TGCGCCAGCAGCTGGAGATACAATGAGCAGTTCTTC
cdr3_length: 10; v_call: TRBV28; d_call: -; j_call: TRBJ1-1; clone_size: -; cdr3_aa: CASSLNEAFF; cdr3_nt: TGTGCCAGCAGTTTGAATGAAGCTTTCTTT
cdr3_length: 18; v_call: TRBV19; d_call: TRBD2; j_call: TRBJ2-3; clone_size: -; cdr3_aa: CASSINPLGRGSTDTQYF; cdr3_nt: TGTGCCAGTAGTATAAACCCCCTCGGGAGGGGGAGCACAGATACGCAGTATTTT
cdr3_length: 15; v_call: TRBV6-5; d_call: -; j_call: TRBJ1-1; clone_size: -; cdr3_aa: CASTQGSEENTEAFF; cdr3_nt: TGTGCCAGCACTCAGGGATCTGAGGAGAACACTGAAGCTTTCTTT
cdr3_length: 13; v_call: TRBV11-2; d_call: -; j_call: TRBJ1-5; clone_size: -; cdr3_aa: CASSLGGYQPQHF; cdr3_nt: TGTGCCAGCAGCTTAGGGGGGTATCAGCCCCAGCATTTT
cdr3_length: 16; v_call: TRBV27; d_call: TRBD1; j_call: TRBJ2-1; clone_size: -; cdr3_aa: CASSSLTGNMDNEQFF; cdr3_nt: TGTGCCAGCAGTTCACTGACAGGGAATATGGACAATGAGCAGTTCTTC
cdr3_length: 13; v_call: TRBV11-2; d_call: -; j_call: TRBJ1-2; clone_size: few; cdr3_aa: CASSPGTGRGYTF; cdr3_nt: TGTGCCAGCAGCCCCGGAACAGGTCGTGGCTACACCTTC
cdr3_length: 12; v_call: TRBV28; d_call: -; j_call: TRBJ2-7; clone_size: -; cdr3_aa: CASSFPGGEQYF; cdr3_nt: TGTGCCAGCAGTTTTCCAGGGGGGGAGCAGTACTTC
cdr3_length: 17; v_call: TRBV7-9; d_call: -; j_call: TRBJ2-3; clone_size: -; cdr3_aa: CASRQAPTSPSTDTQYF; cdr3_nt: TGTGCCAGCAGACAAGCTCCGACTAGTCCTAGCACAGATACGCAGTATTTT
cdr3_length: 12; v_call: TRBV28; d_call: -; j_call: TRBJ2-7; clone_size: -; cdr3_aa: CASSLWEYEQYF; cdr3_nt: TGTGCCAGCAGTTTATGGGAGTACGAGCAGTACTTC
cdr3_length: 11; v_call: TRBV29-1; d_call: -; j_call: TRBJ1-1; clone_size: -; cdr3_aa: CSVPGRYEAFF; cdr3_nt: TGCAGCGTTCCGGGACGGTATGAAGCTTTCTTT
cdr3_length: 14; v_call: TRBV7-2; d_call: TRBD2; j_call: TRBJ2-1; clone_size: -; cdr3_aa: CASNPERDYNEQFF; cdr3_nt: TGTGCCAGCAACCCGGAGCGGGACTACAATGAGCAGTTCTTC
cdr3_length: 15; v_call: TRBV28; d_call: TRBD1; j_call: TRBJ1-5; clone_size: -; cdr3_aa: CASSPSGTGNQPQHF; cdr3_nt: TGTGCCAGCAGTCCCTCCGGGACAGGGAATCAGCCCCAGCATTTT
cdr3_length: 12; v_call: TRBV5-4; d_call: -; j_call: TRBJ2-7; clone_size: few; cdr3_aa: CASSLMSYEQYF; cdr3_nt: TGTGCCAGCAGCTTGATGAGTTACGAGCAGTACTTC
cdr3_length: 13; v_call: TRBV4-1; d_call: -; j_call: TRBJ2-7; clone_size: -; cdr3_aa: CASSQDRGQVRYF; cdr3_nt: TGCGCCAGCAGCCAAGATAGAGGACAAGTACGGTACTTC
cdr3_length: 11; v_call: TRBV11-3; d_call: -; j_call: TRBJ2-7; clone_size: once; cdr3_aa: CASSSSGEQYF; cdr3_nt: TGTGCCAGCAGCTCGAGCGGCGAGCAGTACTTC
cdr3_length: 14; v_call: TRBV27; d_call: -; j_call: TRBJ2-2; clone_size: -; cdr3_aa: CASRVGVDTGELFF; cdr3_nt: TGTGCCAGCAGAGTGGGAGTGGACACCGGGGAGCTGTTTTTT
cdr3_length: 16; v_call: TRBV7-9; d_call: TRBD1; j_call: TRBJ1-5; clone_size: -; cdr3_aa: CASSPGTGGRNQPQHF; cdr3_nt: TGTGCCAGCAGCCCCGGGACAGGGGGACGCAATCAGCCCCAGCATTTT
cdr3_length: 16; v_call: TRBV9; d_call: -; j_call: TRBJ2-6; clone_size: -; cdr3_aa: CASSVDREGGANVLTF; cdr3_nt: TGTGCCAGCAGCGTAGATCGAGAGGGTGGGGCCAACGTCCTGACTTTC
cdr3_length: 14; v_call: TRBV19; d_call: TRBD2; j_call: TRBJ2-1; clone_size: once; cdr3_aa: CASKTSGRSLEQFF; cdr3_nt: TGTGCCAGCAAGACTAGCGGGAGATCGCTTGAGCAGTTCTTC
cdr3_length: 13; v_call: TRBV6-5; d_call: TRBD2; j_call: TRBJ2-4; clone_size: -; cdr3_aa: CASALRGGDIQYF; cdr3_nt: TGTGCCAGCGCACTTAGGGGAGGGGACATTCAGTACTTC
cdr3_length: 17; v_call: TRBV19; d_call: -; j_call: TRBJ1-5; clone_size: -; cdr3_aa: CASTQTPKLYSNQPQHF; cdr3_nt: TGTGCCAGTACCCAAACACCCAAACTCTATAGCAATCAGCCCCAGCATTTT
cdr3_length: 12; v_call: TRBV7-2; d_call: -; j_call: TRBJ1-1; clone_size: -; cdr3_aa: CASSIGQFEAFF; cdr3_nt: TGCGCCAGCAGCATCGGACAGTTTGAAGCTTTCTTT
cdr3_length: 14; v_call: TRBV13; d_call: TRBD1; j_call: TRBJ2-1; clone_size: -; cdr3_aa: CASSWNPTGFEQFF; cdr3_nt: TGTGCCAGCAGCTGGAACCCGACAGGGTTTGAGCAGTTCTTC
cdr3_length: 16; v_call: TRBV28; d_call: -; j_call: TRBJ2-6; clone_size: few; cdr3_aa: CASSFGEAAGANVLTF; cdr3_nt: TGTGCCAGCAGTTTCGGAGAGGCGGCTGGGGCCAACGTCCTGACTTTC
cdr3_length: 16; v_call: TRBV2; d_call: -; j_call: TRBJ2-2; clone_size: -; cdr3_aa: CASSLRGGTWGGELFF; cdr3_nt: TGTGCCAGCAGCCTGAGGGGAGGCACCTGGGGCGGGGAGCTGTTTTTT
cdr3_length: 16; v_call: TRBV28; d_call: -; j_call: TRBJ2-2; clone_size: -; cdr3_aa: CASSFLRQGNTGELFF; cdr3_nt: TGTGCCAGCAGTTTTCTTCGGCAGGGGAACACCGGGGAGCTGTTTTTT
cdr3_length: 14; v_call: TRBV6-6; d_call: TRBD1; j_call: TRBJ1-2; clone_size: -; cdr3_aa: CASTYGGTEYGYTF; cdr3_nt: TGTGCCAGCACCTACGGCGGGACAGAGTATGGCTACACCTTC
cdr3_length: 14; v_call: TRBV13; d_call: -; j_call: TRBJ2-7; clone_size: -; cdr3_aa: CASSSDRWAVEQYF; cdr3_nt: TGTGCCAGCAGCTCCGATCGGTGGGCGGTCGAGCAGTACTTC